The entry below gives a single T cell receptor beta chain sequence along with its context. No cognate antigen has been identified for it. Base-call qualities are not available, and no considerably larger clone is one nucleotide away. The cysteine opens and the phenylalanine closes a CDR3 of 13 amino acids. Only CDR3 DNA is held: 39 bases, read in frame from base 1. Taken from the germline V gene, the CDR1 and CDR2 loops are MGHRA and YSYEKL. The V end gives up 1 base and the J end 8 bases, leaving 2 bases in the junction not matched to a gene. The data belong to a study of blood T cell repertoires in COVID-19 (dated by TCRdb to the early 2020s). Concerning the study at large: Collaborator samples came from the United States, Italy and Spain and covered acute and convalescent phases of COVID-19. The material from the prospective study consisted of cDNA or gDNA derived from T cells, B-cell-depleted T cells, or PBMCs. Subjects who had been exposed to COVID-19, were actively infected with it, or had recovered from it provided the deeply sampled blood TCRbeta repertoires that made up the dataset. The repertoires were made available in a free public database intended to serve as a resource for research on the immune response to SARS-CoV-2. The samples were drawn from the first 160 participants of the ongoing ImmuneRACE study and from some 1,300 subjects provided by 6 global collaborators. The sample metadata nearly always contained a de-identified subject ID, COVID-19 status, age in years and sex. Where HLA class I and class II types were available, the types were taken from metadata supplied by the sample provider, not from assay-based typing. Overall results and qualifications from the work: The amount of clinical and demographic metadata varied by source and participant and was provided uncurated.

The immunoSEQ Assay, a bias-controlled multiplex PCR, was used to amplify TCRbeta CDR3 regions from genomic DNA. Processing in the source paper ran as follows. The number of nucleated cells in each sample was estimated from the amplification of reference gene primers within the assay. To quantify the absolute abundance of each unique TCRbeta CDR3 rearrangement, sequence reads were collapsed and filtered. For each sample, productive Simpson clonality was calculated by taking the square root of Simpson's diversity index across productive rearrangements. TCRdb holds this immuneACCESS table with in-frame rearrangements only. Some clones are missing; in checked studies, unresolved V genes explain under half, and the rest has no known cause. V and J calls and clone size are given by that table; D and trimming were obtained from the DNA. Present in this sample are about 280,000 clones, about 90% of which were seen just once. Approximately 11% of the sample belongs to the ten largest clones.

One collaborating source in Seattle enrolled patients during active infection and followed them longitudinally through the course of disease. Collaborating institutions collected whole blood in K2EDTA tubes following their own protocols. Collaborator samples were shipped for TCRbeta analysis as frozen whole blood, isolated PBMCs, or DNA extracted from either sample type. The V and J genes are TRBV4-1 and TRBJ2-1; the central 7 bases match TRBD1. Sequencing used peripheral blood. The sequence derives from a woman in her 30s with COVID-19, enrolled during active disease. The nucleotide sequence is given as TGCGCCAGCAGCCAAGCAGGGGGAGATGAGCAGTTCTTC. This sequence encodes CASSQAGGDEQFF.